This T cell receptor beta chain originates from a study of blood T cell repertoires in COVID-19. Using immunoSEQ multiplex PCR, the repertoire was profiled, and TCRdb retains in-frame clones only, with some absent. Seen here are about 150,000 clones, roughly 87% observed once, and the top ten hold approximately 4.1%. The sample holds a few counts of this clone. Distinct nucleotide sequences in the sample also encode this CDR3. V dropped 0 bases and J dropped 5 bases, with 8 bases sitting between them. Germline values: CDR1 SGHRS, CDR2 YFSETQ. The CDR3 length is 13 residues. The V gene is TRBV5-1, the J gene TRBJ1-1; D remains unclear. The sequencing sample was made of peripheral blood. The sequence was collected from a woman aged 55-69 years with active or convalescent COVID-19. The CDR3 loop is CASSLGQVTEAFF. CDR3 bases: TGCGCCAGCAGCTTGGGGCAGGTAACTGAAGCTTTCTTT.